Sequencing of this TCR beta chain was carried out in a study of control samples from healthy donors and cancer patients. Here immunoSEQ multiplex PCR was the method, and the copy in TCRdb shows in-frame clones only, minus some. The table shows approximately 210,000 clones, with 91% occurring only once. The sequenced sample consisted of blood. The clonotype was recovered from a man under 40 in good health.

CDR3 amino acids: CASSPGDRGTEAFF. Here the CDR3 DNA reads TGTGCCAGCTCACCAGGGGATCGGGGCACTGAAGCTTTCTTT. The V call is TRBV18, the J call TRBJ1-1, with D hard to call. CDR3 length: 14 amino acids. Germline V gene lookup returns CDR1 KGHSH and CDR2 LQKENI. Trimming took off 2 bases at V and 4 bases at J, with 11 bases between the two ends. Using reference TRBV18 and TRBJ1-1 for the parts outside the CDR3, the full variable domain is NAGVMQNPRHLVRRRGQEARLRCSPMKGHSHVYWYRQLPEEGLKFMVYLQKENIIDESGMPKERFSAEFPKEGPSILRIQQVVRGDSAAYFCASSPGDRGTEAFFGQGTRLTVV.